This is a list of T cell receptor beta chains from one sample in a study of early T cells in non-severe SARS-CoV-2 infection. Via MiXCR, TCRdb re-called the 5' RACE reads, giving one row per CDR3 protein. Of 85,000 to 100,000 distinct CDR3 sequences detected, over 15% appear once; the ten largest clones hold roughly 1.2%. The material sequenced was whole blood. These TCRs come from an adult who was a healthcare worker with PCR-confirmed SARS-CoV-2 infection or an uninfected control (not recorded which). Both conserved end residues are part of each CDR3. A D gene is named only where the DNA matches it firmly. Size tells how often a clone was seen (once, few, many) or the class of an expanded clone, and some rows leave it out.

>.|TRBV29-1|few|TRBJ2-3
TGCAGCGTGGAGGGGCCCGGGTCAGATACGCAGTATTTT
CSVEGPGSDTQYF
>.|TRBV20-1|.|TRBJ2-1
TGCAGTGCTAGGCGAAAGGACAATGAGCAGTTCTTC
CSARRKDNEQFF
>.|TRBV24-1|.|TRBJ2-7
TGTGCCACCAGTGATCGTTACGAGCAGTACTTC
CATSDRYEQYF
>.|TRBV12-3/TRBV12-4|few|TRBJ2-4
TGTGCCAGCAGCCCGCTGGGCGGAGGAGACATTCAGTACTTC
CASSPLGGGDIQYF
>.|TRBV25-1|many|TRBJ2-7
TGTGCCAGCAAGGCCCAGTACGAGCAGTACTTC
CASKAQYEQYF
>TRBD2|TRBV7-2|.|TRBJ2-7
TGTGCCAGCAGCTTAGCCAAGCGGGGATTCTACGAGCAGTACTTC
CASSLAKRGFYEQYF
>TRBD1|TRBV9|few|TRBJ1-4
TGTGCCAGCAGCGTATTCGACAGGGGTGAAAAACTGTTTTTT
CASSVFDRGEKLFF
>TRBD1|TRBV10-3|.|TRBJ1-2
TGTGCCACCGACAGGGGCCGCAACTATGGCTACACCTTC
CATDRGRNYGYTF
>.|TRBV6-1|.|TRBJ1-1
TGTGCCACCGAAAGGGGGGTGAACACTGAAGCTTTCTTT
CATERGVNTEAFF
>TRBD1|TRBV27|.|TRBJ1-2
TGTGCCAGCAGTCATAGGTCGCCCACAGGGGCCAGAGGCTACACCTTC
CASSHRSPTGARGYTF
>.|TRBV5-1|few|TRBJ1-1
TGCGCCAGCCGCCCTTCTCGGACAGAGAACACTGAAGCTTTCTTT
CASRPSRTENTEAFF
>.|TRBV5-1|.|TRBJ2-3
TGCGCCAGCAGCCCAAGGACTAGCACAGATACGCAGTATTTT
CASSPRTSTDTQYF
>TRBD1|TRBV19|many|TRBJ1-2
TGTGCCAGTAGTACCACCGGGACAGCAAATAACTATGGCTACACCTTC
CASSTTGTANNYGYTF
>.|TRBV29-1|.|TRBJ1-1
TGCAGCGTTGGGGAGGGGGTAAGGAACACTGAGGCTTTCTTT
CSVGEGVRNTEAFF
>.|TRBV28|.|TRBJ2-3
TGTGCCAGCAGTTGGCAGGGCACAGATACGCAGTATTTT
CASSWQGTDTQYF
>.|TRBV7-9|.|TRBJ1-1
TGTGCCAGCAGCTTAGGCAGCAGAGGAAACACTGAAGCTTTCTTT
CASSLGSRGNTEAFF
>.|TRBV18|.|TRBJ2-1
TGTGCCAGCTCACCATTATCGGGAAACAATGAGCAGTTCTTC
CASSPLSGNNEQFF
>TRBD2|TRBV6-5|.|TRBJ2-1
TGTGCCAGCAGACCTACAGGGAGCGGGGGCCGAGAGCAGTTCTTC
CASRPTGSGGREQFF
>TRBD2|TRBV27|many|TRBJ2-1
TGTGCCAGCAAGCGGGGCGAACGGATGAACTACAATGAGCAGTTCTTC
CASKRGERMNYNEQFF
>.|TRBV7-8|few|TRBJ2-1
TGTGCCAGCAACCAAGGGGGGGCCTACAATGAGCAGTTCTTC
CASNQGGAYNEQFF
>.|TRBV20-1|.|TRBJ2-1
TGCAGTGCTCCGACGAGGGTAACCTACAATGAGCAGTTCTTC
CSAPTRVTYNEQFF
>.|TRBV28|few|TRBJ2-3
TGTGCCAGCAGTTTTCGCCAGGGTACGGATACGCAGTATTTT
CASSFRQGTDTQYF
>.|TRBV7-8|few|TRBJ1-1
TGTGCCAGCAGCTTAGCAGGGAGGGGCACTGAAGCTTTCTTT
CASSLAGRGTEAFF
>.|TRBV7-7|few|TRBJ2-1
TGTGCCAGCAGCTCCGGACAGAACAATGAGCAGTTCTTC
CASSSGQNNEQFF
>TRBD1|TRBV5-1|few|TRBJ1-2
TGCGCCAGCAGCCGCCCAGGGGGTAACTATGGCTACACCTTC
CASSRPGGNYGYTF
>.|TRBV15|.|TRBJ2-3
TGTGCCACCAGCATCGGGCCTACGGATACGCAGTATTTT
CATSIGPTDTQYF
>.|TRBV30|.|TRBJ2-5
TGTGCCTGGAGTGCGGGGACACCGGAGACCCAGTACTTC
CAWSAGTPETQYF
>.|TRBV12-3/TRBV12-4|.|TRBJ2-7
TGTGCCAGCAGTTTGAGGGGCCGGCCCAGAAATGAGCAGTACTTC
CASSLRGRPRNEQYF
>TRBD1|TRBV28|few|TRBJ2-7
TGTGCCAGCAGTCTCGGGACAGCTGGGTACGAGCAGTACTTC
CASSLGTAGYEQYF
>TRBD1|TRBV27|many|TRBJ2-7
TGTGCCAGCAGGTCCGGGACAGGGGTGGTCGACGAGCAGTACTTC
CASRSGTGVVDEQYF
>.|TRBV28|.|TRBJ1-3
TGTGCCAGCAGTCCCCAGACATGGAGCTCTGGAAACACCATATATTTT
CASSPQTWSSGNTIYF
>.|TRBV3-1|many|TRBJ2-5
TGTGCCAGCAGCCGTAACCAAGAGACCCAGTACTTC
CASSRNQETQYF
>.|TRBV28|few|TRBJ2-5
TGTGCCAGCAGTTCTACCGCAACCCTGAGGGAGACCCAGTACTTC
CASSSTATLRETQYF
>.|TRBV7-9|.|TRBJ2-5
TGTGCCAGCAGCCCGCTGAGGTCGGGGGTTGGCGAGACCCAGTACTTC
CASSPLRSGVGETQYF
>TRBD2|TRBV7-2|few|TRBJ2-7
TGTGCCAGCAGCCCCAACCTAGCGGGGAGCCCCGGGGAGCAGTACTTC
CASSPNLAGSPGEQYF
>TRBD1|TRBV7-2|.|TRBJ1-4
TGTGCCAGCAGCTTGAGGGACTTCAGGGGGAAACTGTTTTTT
CASSLRDFRGKLFF
>.|TRBV7-9|many|TRBJ1-5
TGTGCCAGCAGTCGATCGGGGGACCCTTATCAGCCCCAGCATTTT
CASSRSGDPYQPQHF
>.|TRBV15|.|TRBJ1-5
TGTGCCACCAGCAGAGATCTAGCAGCCTATAGCAATCAGCCCCAGCATTTT
CATSRDLAAYSNQPQHF
>.|TRBV20-1|few|TRBJ1-1
TGCAGTGCTAGGAGGACTTTCAACACTGAAGCTTTCTTT
CSARRTFNTEAFF
>TRBD2|TRBV7-9|.|TRBJ2-2
TGTGCCACCCTACTGGGGGGGACGAACACCGGGGAGCTGTTTTTT
CATLLGGTNTGELFF
>.|TRBV6-1|few|TRBJ1-5
TGTGCCAGCAGTGAAGGCCCAAAGAGGCAGCCCCAGCATTTT
CASSEGPKRQPQHF
>.|TRBV28|few|TRBJ2-7
TGTGCCAGCAGCCAGGACAGCTACGAGCAGTACTTC
CASSQDSYEQYF
>TRBD2|TRBV11-2|few|TRBJ2-1
TGTGCCAGCAGCCTAGGGACTAGCGATGAGCAGTTCTTC
CASSLGTSDEQFF